The present T cell receptor (beta chain) was sequenced within a study of blood T cell repertoires in COVID-19. Study information: Acute and convalescent COVID-19 samples came from the United States, Italy and Spain. T cells, B-cell-depleted T cells, or PBMCs provided the cDNA or gDNA that served as material.

Enrollees, about 18 to 95 years old, lived in fewer than 25 US areas. TCRdb's copy holds only in-frame clones and misses some; the assay was immunoSEQ multiplex PCR. The table lists fewer than 350,000 clones, roughly 93% of them singletons. Losses at the gene ends were 6 bases for V and 4 bases for J; bases not matched to a gene: 6. The V gene's germline CDR1 is MNHEY and CDR2 SMNVEV (reference sequence). The CDR3 totals 15 residues. Sample: PBMCs or T cells enriched from blood (not recorded which). This chain connects TRBV27 to TRBJ2-2; 9 nucleotides agree with TRBD2. The TCR comes from a woman aged 40-49 years with acute COVID-19. CDR3 sequence (DNA): TGTGCCAGCAGGCGGGAGGGCCTGGGCACCGGGGAGCTGTTTTTT. Protein product: CASRREGLGTGELFF.